The next 16 T cell receptor beta chains were all read from a single sample in a study of monozygotic twins with inflammatory bowel disease. One entry per CDR3 protein, without DNA, is what TCRdb gives after re-calling the 5' RACE reads. The sample totals 110,000 or so distinct CDR3 sequences. Material: blood. Receptors originate from a human donor with ulcerative colitis or Crohn's disease, or a healthy co-twin of an affected twin (not recorded which).

Here the CDR3 reads CSAKGIYNEQFF. The genes are TRBV20-1 and TRBJ2-1. CDR1 and CDR2 (germline): DFQATT, SNEGSKA (reference sequence). This CDR3 has 12 residues.

The rearrangement uses TRBV5-1 and TRBJ2-5; TCRdb calls TRBD1, which cannot be checked without DNA. The CDR3 is 14 amino acids. Germline CDR1 and CDR2: SGHRS and YFSETQ. The chain's CDR3 is CASMTGRGEETQYF.

This chain's CDR3 is CASSLDSEFRTF. The rearrangement uses TRBV5-1 and TRBJ1-2. The CDR3 spans 12 residues. Germline V lookup: CDR1 SGHRS, CDR2 YFSETQ.

The rearrangement links TRBV4-3 to TRBJ2-7; TCRdb lists TRBD1, though no DNA is available to test this call. This CDR3 comprises 18 residues. Germline V lookup: CDR1 LGHNA, CDR2 YSLEER. The CDR3 sequence is CASSQDWRDRGFDYEQYF.

The rearrangement links TRBV5-1 to TRBJ2-5; TCRdb names TRBD2, which stays unverified in the absence of DNA. The CDR3 sequence is 15 residues long. Per germline, CDR1 SGHRS and CDR2 YFSETQ. The CDR3 here is CASSLSGGLQETQYF.

The chain couples TRBV13 to TRBJ2-7. Germline V gene lookup returns CDR1 PRHDT and CDR2 FYEKMQ (reference sequence). The CDR3 has 12 amino acids. The CDR3 sequence: CASSLVSHEQYF.

V usage is TRBV5-5 and J usage is TRBJ1-5. The CDR3 spans 15 residues. CDR1 is SGHKS, CDR2 YYEKEE, per germline (reference sequence). CDR3 residues: CASSLGQPGNQPQHF.

V gene TRBV1 combines with J gene TRBJ2-5; the D call from TCRdb, TRBD1, cannot be confirmed without DNA. TRBV1 is classified as a pseudogene. The CDR3 runs 16 residues. The CDR3: CTSSQVGGTGEETQYF.

The rearrangement links TRBV20-1 to TRBJ1-5; TCRdb's D call, TRBD1, is unchecked because there is no DNA. The CDR3 is made up of 14 amino acids. In germline, CDR1 is DFQATT, CDR2 SNEGSKA (reference sequence). The CDR3: CSAKGERGNQPQHF.

The V and J genes are TRBV20-1 and TRBJ1-3. The length of the CDR3 is 15 residues. CDR1 is DFQATT and CDR2 is SNEGSKA in the germline V gene (reference sequence). This chain's CDR3 is CSASLSSISGNTIYF.

This chain uses TRBV11-2 with TRBJ2-2; TCRdb returns TRBD1, unconfirmable since there is no DNA. Germline lookup yields CDR1 SGHAT and CDR2 FQNNGV. This CDR3 is 16 amino acids long. This CDR3 reads CASSLVWGGHTGELFF.

The chain combines TRBV5-1 with TRBJ2-1; TCRdb's D call of TRBD2 is untestable without DNA. The germline CDR1 and CDR2 sequences are SGHRS and YFSETQ. The CDR3 sequence is 15 residues long. Here the CDR3 reads CASSSTPGGYNEQFF.

V is TRBV9 and J is TRBJ1-1; there is no DNA to check the TCRdb D call of TRBD1. CDR1 is SGDLS and CDR2 is YYNGEE in the germline V gene. The CDR3 totals 13 residues. The CDR3 reads CASSLTGVGEAFF. The full variable domain, in which reference TRBV9 and TRBJ1-1 provide the parts outside the CDR3, is DSGVTQTPKHLITATGQRVTLRCSPRSGDLSVYWYQQSLDQGLQFLIQYYNGEERAKGNILERFSAQQFPDLHSELNLSSLELGDSALYFCASSLTGVGEAFFGQGTRLTVV.

The chain is built from TRBV5-1 and TRBJ2-2; without DNA, the TCRdb call of TRBD2 cannot be checked. CDR1 and CDR2 (germline): SGHRS, YFSETQ. The CDR3 extends over 15 amino acids. This CDR3 reads CASSLVSGRTGELFF.

V usage is TRBV20-1 and J usage is TRBJ1-1; TCRdb indicates TRBD1, and absent DNA this call remains unverified. Germline CDR1 is DFQATT and CDR2 is SNEGSKA (reference sequence). The CDR3 is 12 amino acids. The CDR3 loop reads CSAQTPGTEAFF.

This chain joins TRBV20-1 and TRBJ1-5. CDR3 size: 12 residues. From germline, CDR1 is DFQATT and CDR2 SNEGSKA (reference sequence). The CDR3 here is CSARDQNQPQHF.